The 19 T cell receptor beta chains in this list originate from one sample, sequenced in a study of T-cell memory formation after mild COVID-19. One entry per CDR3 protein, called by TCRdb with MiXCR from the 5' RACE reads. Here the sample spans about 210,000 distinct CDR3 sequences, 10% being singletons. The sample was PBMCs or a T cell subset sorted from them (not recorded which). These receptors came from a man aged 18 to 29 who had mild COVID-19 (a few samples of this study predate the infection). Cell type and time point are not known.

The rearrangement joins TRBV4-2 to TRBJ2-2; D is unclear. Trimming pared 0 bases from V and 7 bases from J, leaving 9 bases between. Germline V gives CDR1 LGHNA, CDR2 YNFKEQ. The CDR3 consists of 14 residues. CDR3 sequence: CASSQDRSIGELFF. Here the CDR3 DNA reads TGTGCCAGCAGCCAAGACCGAAGTATCGGGGAGCTGTTTTTT.

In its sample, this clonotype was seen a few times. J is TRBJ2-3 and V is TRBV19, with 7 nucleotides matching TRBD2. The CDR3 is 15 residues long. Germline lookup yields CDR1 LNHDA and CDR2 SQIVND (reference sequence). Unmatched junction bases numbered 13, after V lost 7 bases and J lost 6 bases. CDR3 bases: TGTGCCAGTACAAGGGCAGAGGCGGGGGAGGATACGCAGTATTTT. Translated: CASTRAEAGEDTQYF.

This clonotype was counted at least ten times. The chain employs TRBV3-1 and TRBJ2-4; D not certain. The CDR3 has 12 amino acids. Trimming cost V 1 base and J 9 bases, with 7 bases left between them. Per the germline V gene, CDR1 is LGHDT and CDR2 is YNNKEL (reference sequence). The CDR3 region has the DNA TGTGCCAGCAGCCAAGTTGAGCGCATTCAGTACTTC. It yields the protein CASSQVERIQYF.

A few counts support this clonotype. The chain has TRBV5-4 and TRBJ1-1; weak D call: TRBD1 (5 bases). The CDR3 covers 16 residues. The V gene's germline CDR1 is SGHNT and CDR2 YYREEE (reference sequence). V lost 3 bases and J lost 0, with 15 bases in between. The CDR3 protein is CASSSGAQPLNTEAFF. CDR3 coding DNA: TGTGCCAGCAGCTCCGGGGCCCAGCCCTTGAACACTGAAGCTTTCTTT.

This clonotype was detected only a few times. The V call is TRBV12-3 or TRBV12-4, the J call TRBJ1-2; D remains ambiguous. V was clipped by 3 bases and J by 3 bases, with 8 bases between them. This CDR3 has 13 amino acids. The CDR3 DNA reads TGTGCCAGCAGTTTCGTAGGTTACTATGGCTACACCTTC. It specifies CASSFVGYYGYTF.

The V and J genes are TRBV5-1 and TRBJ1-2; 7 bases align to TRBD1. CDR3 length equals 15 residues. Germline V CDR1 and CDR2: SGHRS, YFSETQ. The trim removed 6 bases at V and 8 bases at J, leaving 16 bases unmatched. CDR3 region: CASNGGAGGPGGYTF. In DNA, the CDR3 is TGCGCCAGCAACGGAGGAGCAGGGGGTCCGGGGGGCTACACCTTC.

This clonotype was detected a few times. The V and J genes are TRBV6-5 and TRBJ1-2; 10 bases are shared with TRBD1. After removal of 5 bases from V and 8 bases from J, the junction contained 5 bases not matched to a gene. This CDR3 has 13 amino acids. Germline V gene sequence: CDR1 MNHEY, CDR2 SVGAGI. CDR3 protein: CASSIDRGQGYTF. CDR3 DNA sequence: TGTGCCAGCAGTATAGACAGGGGGCAGGGCTACACCTTC.

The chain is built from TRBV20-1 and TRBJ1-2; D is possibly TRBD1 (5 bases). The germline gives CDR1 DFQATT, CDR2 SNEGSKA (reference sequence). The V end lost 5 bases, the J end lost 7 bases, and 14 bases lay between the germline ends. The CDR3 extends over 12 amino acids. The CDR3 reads CSAGSGDRGYTF. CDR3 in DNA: TGCAGTGCTGGGTCCGGGGACCGTGGCTACACCTTC.

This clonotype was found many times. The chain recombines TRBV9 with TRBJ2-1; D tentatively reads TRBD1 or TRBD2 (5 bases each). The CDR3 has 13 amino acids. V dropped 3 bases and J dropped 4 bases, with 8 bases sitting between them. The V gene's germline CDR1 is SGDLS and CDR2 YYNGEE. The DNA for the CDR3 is TGTGCCAGCAGCGGGGACGCATACAATGAGCAGTTCTTC. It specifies CASSGDAYNEQFF.

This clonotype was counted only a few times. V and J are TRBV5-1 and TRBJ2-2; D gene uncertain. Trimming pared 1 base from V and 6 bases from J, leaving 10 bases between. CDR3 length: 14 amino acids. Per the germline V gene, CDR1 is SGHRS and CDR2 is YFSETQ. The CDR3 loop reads CASSLKMVPGELFF. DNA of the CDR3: TGCGCCAGCAGCTTGAAGATGGTCCCCGGGGAGCTGTTTTTT.

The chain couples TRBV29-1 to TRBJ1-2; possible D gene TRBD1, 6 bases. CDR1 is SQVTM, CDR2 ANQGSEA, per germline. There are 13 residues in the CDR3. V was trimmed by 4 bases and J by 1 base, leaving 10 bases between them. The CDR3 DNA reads TGCAGCGTTGGGACAGCTAGTAACTATGGCTACACCTTC. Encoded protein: CSVGTASNYGYTF.

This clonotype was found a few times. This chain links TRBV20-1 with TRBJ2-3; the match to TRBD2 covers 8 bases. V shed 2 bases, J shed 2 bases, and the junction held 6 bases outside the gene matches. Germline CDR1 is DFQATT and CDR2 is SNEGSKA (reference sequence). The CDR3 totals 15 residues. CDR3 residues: CSARPLAGFTDTQYF. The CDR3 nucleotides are TGCAGTGCTAGACCTCTAGCGGGCTTCACAGATACGCAGTATTTT.

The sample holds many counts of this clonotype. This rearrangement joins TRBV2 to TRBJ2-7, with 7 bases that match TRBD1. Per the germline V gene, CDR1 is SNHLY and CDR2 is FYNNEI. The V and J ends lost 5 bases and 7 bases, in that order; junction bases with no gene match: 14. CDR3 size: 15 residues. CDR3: CASSPQGRSYGEQYF. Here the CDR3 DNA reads TGTGCCAGCAGTCCACAGGGGAGATCCTACGGGGAGCAGTACTTC.

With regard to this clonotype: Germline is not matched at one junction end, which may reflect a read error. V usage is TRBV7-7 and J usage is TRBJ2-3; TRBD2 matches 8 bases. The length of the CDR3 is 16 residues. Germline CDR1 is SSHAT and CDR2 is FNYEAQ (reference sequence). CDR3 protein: CASSLLAGGETDTQYF. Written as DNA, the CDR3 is TGTGCTAGCAGCTTATTGGCCGGGGGGGAAACAGATACGCAGTATTTT.

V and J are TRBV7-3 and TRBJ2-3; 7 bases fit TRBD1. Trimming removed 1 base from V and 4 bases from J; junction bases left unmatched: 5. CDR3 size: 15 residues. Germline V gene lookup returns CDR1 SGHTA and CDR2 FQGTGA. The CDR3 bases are TGTGCCAGCAGCTTAAGACACCAGGGGGCAGATACGCAGTATTTT. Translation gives CASSLRHQGADTQYF.

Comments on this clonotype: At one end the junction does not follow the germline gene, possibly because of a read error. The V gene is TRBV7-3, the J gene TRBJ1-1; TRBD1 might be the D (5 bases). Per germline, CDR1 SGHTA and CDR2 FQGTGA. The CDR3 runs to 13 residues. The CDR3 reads CDSSSQGNTEAFF. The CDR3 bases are TGTGACAGCAGCTCTCAGGGGAACACTGAAGCTTTCTTT.

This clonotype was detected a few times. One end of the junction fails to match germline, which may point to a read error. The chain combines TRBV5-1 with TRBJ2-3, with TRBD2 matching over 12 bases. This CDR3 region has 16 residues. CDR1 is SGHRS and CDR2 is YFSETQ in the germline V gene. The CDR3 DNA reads TGTGCCAGCAGCTCTCGACTAGCGGGGGTCACAGATACGCAGTATTTT. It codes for CASSSRLAGVTDTQYF.

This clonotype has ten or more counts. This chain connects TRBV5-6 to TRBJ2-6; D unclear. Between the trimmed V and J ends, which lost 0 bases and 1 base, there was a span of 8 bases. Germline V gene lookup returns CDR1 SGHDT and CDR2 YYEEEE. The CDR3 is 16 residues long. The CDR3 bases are TGTGCCAGCAGCTTGGGGCCACCTTCTGGGGCCAACGTCCTGACTTTC. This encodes CASSLGPPSGANVLTF.

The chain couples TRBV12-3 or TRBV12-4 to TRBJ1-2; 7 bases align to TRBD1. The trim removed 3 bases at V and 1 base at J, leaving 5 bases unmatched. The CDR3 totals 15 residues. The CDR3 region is CASSLADRVNYGYTF. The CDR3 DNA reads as TGTGCCAGCAGTTTGGCTGACAGGGTTAACTATGGCTACACCTTC.